This T cell receptor beta chain was recovered during a study of CD8+CD57+ T cells in acquired aplastic anemia. For the study at large: Mean yield of DNA from sorted CD4+ and CD8+ cells was 3.2 ug.

Genomic DNA constituted the template upon which TCR beta VDJ and CDR3 profiling was performed. TCRdb itself ran the reads through MiXCR, one entry per CDR3 protein. The data contain 150,000 or so distinct CDR3 sequences, about 50% of them seen just once; the ten biggest clones take up about 30%. Only patients with CD8+CD57+ cell expansion on flow cytometry were chosen for sequencing. The length of the CDR3 is 14 residues. Per germline, CDR1 SQVTM and CDR2 ANQGSEA. Trimming at V came to 5 bases and at J to 5 bases, leaving 10 bases not matched to a gene. Material: sorted CD4+, CD8+, or CD8+CD57+ T cells (not recorded which) from PBMCs. This chain links TRBV29-1 with TRBJ2-5; 8 positions match TRBD1. The TCR sequence derives from a human donor with aplastic anemia. The CDR3 nucleotides are TGCAGCGTTAGCCCGGACAGGGCGAGCGAGACCCAGTACTTC. Translating it yields CSVSPDRASETQYF.